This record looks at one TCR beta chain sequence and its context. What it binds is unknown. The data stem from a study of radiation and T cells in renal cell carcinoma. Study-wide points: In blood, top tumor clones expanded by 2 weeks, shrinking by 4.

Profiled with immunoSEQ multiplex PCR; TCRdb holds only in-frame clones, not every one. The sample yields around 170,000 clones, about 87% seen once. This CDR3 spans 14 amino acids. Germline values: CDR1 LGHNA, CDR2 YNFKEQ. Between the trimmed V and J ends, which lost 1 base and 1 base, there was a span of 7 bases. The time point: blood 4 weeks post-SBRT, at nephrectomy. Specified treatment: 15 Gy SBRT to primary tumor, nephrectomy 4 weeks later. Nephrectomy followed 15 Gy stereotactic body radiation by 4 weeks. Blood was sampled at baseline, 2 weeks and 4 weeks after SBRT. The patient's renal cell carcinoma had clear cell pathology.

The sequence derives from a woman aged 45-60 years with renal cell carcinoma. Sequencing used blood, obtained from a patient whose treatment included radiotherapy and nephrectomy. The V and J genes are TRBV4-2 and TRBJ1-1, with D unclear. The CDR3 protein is CASSQAGSNTEAFF. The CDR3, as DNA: TGTGCCAGCAGCCAAGCAGGTTCGAACACTGAAGCTTTCTTT.